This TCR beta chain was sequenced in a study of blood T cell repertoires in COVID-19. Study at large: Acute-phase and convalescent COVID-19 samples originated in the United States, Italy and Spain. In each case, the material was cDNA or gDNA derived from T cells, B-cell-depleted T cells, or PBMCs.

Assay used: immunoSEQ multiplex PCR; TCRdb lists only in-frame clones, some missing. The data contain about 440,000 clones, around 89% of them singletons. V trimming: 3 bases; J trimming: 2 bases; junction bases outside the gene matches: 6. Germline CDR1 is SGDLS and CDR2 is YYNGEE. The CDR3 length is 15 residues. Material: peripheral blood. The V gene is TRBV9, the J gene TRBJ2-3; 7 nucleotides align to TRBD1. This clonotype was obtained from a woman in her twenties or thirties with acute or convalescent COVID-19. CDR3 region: CASSAYRGFTDTQYF. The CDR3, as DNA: TGTGCCAGCAGCGCGTACAGGGGTTTCACAGATACGCAGTATTTT.